This TCR beta chain was observed in a study of tumor and adjacent non-tumor tissue in lung cancer. The library came from three nested PCR rounds adapted from ARM-PCR protocols. One entry per CDR3 protein results from TCRdb running MiXCR on the multiplex PCR reads. The sample records 90,000 to 100,000 distinct CDR3 sequences, about 80% being singletons. RNA was extracted from bulk tissue without any cell sorting. Distant lung tissue was collected more than 3 cm away from the tumor edge. Worth noting for this clonotype: The antigen is not known. A much larger clone is a single base away; this may be a read error.

Study-wide results and caveats: Patients with more diverse tumor TCRs had worse survival. Tumor repertoires had a smaller top 100 clone share than normal lung.

Germline V gene lookup returns CDR1 GTSNPN and CDR2 SVGIG (reference sequence). CDR3 length: 13 residues. The clonotype comes from a man in his sixties with small cell lung cancer. The sample comprised distant non-tumor lung tissue. The rearrangement links TRBV30 to TRBJ1-1, with 7 bases lining up with TRBD1. DNA for the CDR3: TGTGCCTGGAGTGTACAGGGGAACACTAAAGCTTTCTTT. Translated: CAWSVQGNTKAFF.